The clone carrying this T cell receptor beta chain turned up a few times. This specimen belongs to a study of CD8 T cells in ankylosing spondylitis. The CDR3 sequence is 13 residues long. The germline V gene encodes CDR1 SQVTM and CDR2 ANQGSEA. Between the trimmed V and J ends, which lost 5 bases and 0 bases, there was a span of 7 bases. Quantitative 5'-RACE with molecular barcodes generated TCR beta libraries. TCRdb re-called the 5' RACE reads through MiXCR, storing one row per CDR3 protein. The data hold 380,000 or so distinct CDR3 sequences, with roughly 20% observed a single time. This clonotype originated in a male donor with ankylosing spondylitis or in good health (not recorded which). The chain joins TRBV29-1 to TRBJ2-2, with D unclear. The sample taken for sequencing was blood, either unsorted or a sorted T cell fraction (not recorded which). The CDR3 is CSVMPSNTGELFF. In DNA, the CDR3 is TGCAGCGTTATGCCGTCGAACACCGGGGAGCTGTTTTTT.